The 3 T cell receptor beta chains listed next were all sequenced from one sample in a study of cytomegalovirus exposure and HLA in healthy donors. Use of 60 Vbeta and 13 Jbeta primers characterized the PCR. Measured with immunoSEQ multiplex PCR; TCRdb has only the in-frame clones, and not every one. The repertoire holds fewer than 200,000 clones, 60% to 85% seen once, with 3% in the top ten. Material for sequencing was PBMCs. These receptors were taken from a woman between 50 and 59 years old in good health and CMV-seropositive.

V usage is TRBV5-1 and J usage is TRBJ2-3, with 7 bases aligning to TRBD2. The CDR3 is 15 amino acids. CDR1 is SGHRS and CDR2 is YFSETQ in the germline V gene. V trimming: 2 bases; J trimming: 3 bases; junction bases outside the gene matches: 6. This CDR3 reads CASSFSPGGTDTQYF. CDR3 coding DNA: TGCGCCAGCAGCTTTTCCCCCGGGGGGACAGATACGCAGTATTTT.

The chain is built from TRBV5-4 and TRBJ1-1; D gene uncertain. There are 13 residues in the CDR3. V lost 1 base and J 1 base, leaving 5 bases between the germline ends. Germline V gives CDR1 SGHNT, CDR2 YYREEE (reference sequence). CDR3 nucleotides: TGTGCCAGCAGCTTGACAGAGAACACTGAAGCTTTCTTT. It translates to CASSLTENTEAFF. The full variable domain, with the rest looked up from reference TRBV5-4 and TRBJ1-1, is ETGVTQSPTHLIKTRGQQVTLRCSSQSGHNTVSWYQQALGQGPQFIFQYYREEENGRGNFPPRFSGLQFPNYSSELNVNALELDDSALYLCASSLTENTEAFFGQGTRLTVV.

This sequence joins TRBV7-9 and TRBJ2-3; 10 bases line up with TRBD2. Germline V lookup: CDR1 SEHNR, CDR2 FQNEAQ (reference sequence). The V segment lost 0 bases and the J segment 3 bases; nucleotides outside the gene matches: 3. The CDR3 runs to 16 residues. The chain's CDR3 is CASSLAQRGGTDTQYF. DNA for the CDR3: TGTGCCAGCAGCTTAGCCCAGCGGGGGGGGACAGATACGCAGTATTTT.